These 10 T cell receptor beta chains were sequenced from one sample in a study of OX40 agonist ivuxolimab in advanced cancers. Here immunoSEQ multiplex PCR was the method, and the copy in TCRdb shows in-frame clones only, minus some. The repertoire has fewer than 25,000 clones, around nine tenths of them found once; the top ten carry 8.5% to 10%. Source: CD4+ or CD8+ T cells sorted from blood, taken in a trial of the OX40 agonist ivuxolimab. All receptors derive from an adult with an advanced solid tumor such as melanoma, head and neck, liver or kidney cancer.

The table lists this clone with a few counts. Here the CDR3 DNA reads TGTGCCAGCAGCTTAGCCCGGGGGGAAAAACTGTTTTTT. This codes for CASSLARGEKLFF. V usage is TRBV7-2 and J usage is TRBJ1-4; possibly TRBD1 for D (5 bases). Between the trimmed V and J ends, which lost 0 bases and 8 bases, there was a span of 7 bases. CDR3 length: 13 amino acids. CDR1 and CDR2 from the germline V gene are SGHTA and FQGNSA.

As DNA, the CDR3 is TGTGCCAGCAGGAAGAATGTAGGACTCTTTGTCAATGAGCAGTTCTTC. Its protein is CASRKNVGLFVNEQFF. This chain uses TRBV2 with TRBJ2-1, with D possibly TRBD2 on 5 matching bases. CDR3 size: 16 residues. Germline V lookup: CDR1 SNHLY, CDR2 FYNNEI. The V gene lost 6 bases and the J gene lost 6 bases, with 21 bases spanning the gap.

Here the CDR3 DNA reads TGTGCCAGCAGTGTGCTTACCGGCACCGGGGAGCTGTTTTTT. This sequence encodes CASSVLTGTGELFF. The chain uses TRBV6-4 and TRBJ2-2; D remains ambiguous. The CDR3 sequence is 14 residues long. V dropped 4 bases and J dropped 4 bases, with 10 bases sitting between them. Germline V gives CDR1 MRHNA, CDR2 SNTAGT.

The J gene is TRBJ2-1, the V gene TRBV27; perhaps D is TRBD1 or TRBD2 (5 bases each). The CDR3 runs to 13 residues. The V gene lost 6 bases and the J gene lost 10 bases, with 16 bases spanning the gap. Germline V CDR1 and CDR2: MNHEY, SMNVEV (reference sequence). The CDR3 region is CASSSSRGREQFF. In DNA form, the CDR3 reads TGTGCCAGCAGCTCGAGTAGGGGACGGGAGCAGTTCTTC.

The V call is TRBV15, the J call TRBJ1-1; maybe TRBD1 (6 bases). CDR1 and CDR2 (germline): LNHNV, YYDKDF (reference sequence). This CDR3 is 18 amino acids long. V shed 3 bases and J shed 2 bases, with 22 bases lying between them. CDR3: CATSRAKITGGPNTEAFF. CDR3 DNA sequence: TGTGCCACCAGCAGGGCTAAAATTACCGGGGGCCCAAACACTGAAGCTTTCTTT.

This sequence joins TRBV28 and TRBJ1-2; tentatively, D is TRBD1 (6 bases). Germline CDR1 reads MDHEN; CDR2 reads SYDVKM. The V end was cut by 3 bases, the J end by 8 bases, with 16 bases between. CDR3 length equals 14 residues. CDR3 amino acids: CASSFPQTGGGYTF. DNA of the CDR3: TGTGCCAGCAGTTTCCCCCAGACAGGCGGCGGCTACACCTTC.

The chain employs TRBV4-2 and TRBJ2-1; TRBD2 aligns across 11 bases. Trimming removed 2 bases from V and 4 bases from J; junction bases left unmatched: 4. The CDR3 is 16 residues long. The germline V gene has CDR1 LGHNA and CDR2 YNFKEQ. The chain's CDR3 is CASSQHGTSGYNEQFF. CDR3 nucleotides: TGTGCCAGCAGCCAACACGGGACTAGCGGATACAATGAGCAGTTCTTC.

J is TRBJ2-1 and V is TRBV11-3; the D is unclear. V lost 6 bases and J 10 bases, leaving 7 bases between the germline ends. Per the germline V gene, CDR1 is SGHNT and CDR2 is YENEEA. The CDR3 is 10 amino acids. The CDR3 nucleotides read TGTGCCAGCAGTCGTGGAGAGCAGTTCTTC. Amino acid sequence: CASSRGEQFF.

This clone was seen just once. This chain connects TRBV5-1 to TRBJ1-5, with D perhaps matching TRBD1 (6 bases). CDR1 and CDR2 from the germline V gene are SGHRS and YFSETQ. Trimming cost V 4 bases and J 0 bases, with 11 bases left between them. The CDR3 spans 15 residues. Written as DNA, the CDR3 is TGCGCCAGCAGCAAAGGGGGTTATAGCAATCAGCCCCAGCATTTT. As protein: CASSKGGYSNQPQHF.

As for this clone: Compared with germline, one end of the junction differs, possibly owing to a read error. The chain links TRBV7-7 to TRBJ2-7; D uncertain. CDR3 size: 13 residues. Germline V lookup: CDR1 SSHAT, CDR2 FNYEAQ (reference sequence). The CDR3 reads CASSPDLSYEQYF. The CDR3 nucleotides read TGTGCTAGCAGCCCGGATTTGTCCTACGAGCAGTACTTC.